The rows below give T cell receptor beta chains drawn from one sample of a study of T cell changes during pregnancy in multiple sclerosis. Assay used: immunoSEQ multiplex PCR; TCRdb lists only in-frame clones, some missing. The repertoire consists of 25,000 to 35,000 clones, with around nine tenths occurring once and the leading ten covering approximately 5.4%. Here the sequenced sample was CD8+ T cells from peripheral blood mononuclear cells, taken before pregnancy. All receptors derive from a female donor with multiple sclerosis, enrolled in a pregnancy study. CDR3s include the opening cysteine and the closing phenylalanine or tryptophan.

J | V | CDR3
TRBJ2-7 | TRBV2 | CASSSDRFSYEQYF
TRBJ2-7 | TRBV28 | CASSFRADEQYF
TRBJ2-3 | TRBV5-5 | CASSVPGHQSTDTQYF
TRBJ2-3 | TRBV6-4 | CASSVSGGADTQYF
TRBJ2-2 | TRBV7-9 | CASSQRTGLTGELFF
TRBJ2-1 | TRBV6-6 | CASSSAGTGAYNEQFF
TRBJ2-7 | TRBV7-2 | CASSLAGGPSYEQYF
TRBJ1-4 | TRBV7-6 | CASSPRDRFNEKLFF
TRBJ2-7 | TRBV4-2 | CASSPRTRDREYEQYF
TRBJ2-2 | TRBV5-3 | CARSFYLGENTGELFF
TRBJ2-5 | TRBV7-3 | CASSLTSTSGAQYF
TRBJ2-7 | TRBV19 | CASSIFLSRGSASYEQYF
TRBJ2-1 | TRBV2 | CASKGGAENEQFF
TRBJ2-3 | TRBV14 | CASSPLTSGTDTQYF
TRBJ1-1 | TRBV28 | CASSLSFGQKAFF
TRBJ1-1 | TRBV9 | CASSVGGETPLVAEAFF
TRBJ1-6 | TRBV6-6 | CASSYGSGSYNSPLHF
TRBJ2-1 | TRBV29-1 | CSARGASYNEQFF
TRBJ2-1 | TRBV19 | CASRGDTGSYNEQFF
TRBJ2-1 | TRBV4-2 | CASSQVIEAGRGAHEQFF
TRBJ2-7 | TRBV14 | CASSPPEVHEQYF
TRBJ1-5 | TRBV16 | CASSQSTGGSGQPQHF
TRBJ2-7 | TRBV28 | CASSLLRTADEQYF
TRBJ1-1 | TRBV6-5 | CASSYSGLNTEAFF
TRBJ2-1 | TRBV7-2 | CASSPGTSGYNEQFF
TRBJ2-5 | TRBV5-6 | CASSLFRGALVGETQYF
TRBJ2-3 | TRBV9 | CASSVAGVTDTQYF
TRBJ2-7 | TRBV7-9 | CASSSVTGMGLEQYF
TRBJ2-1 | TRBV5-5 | CASSSEGNEQFF
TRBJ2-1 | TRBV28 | CAGGSGSYNEQFF
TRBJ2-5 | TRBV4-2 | CASSQGWRVWETQYF
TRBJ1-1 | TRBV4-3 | CASSQEGGNTEAFF
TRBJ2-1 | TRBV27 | CASSGAGQVFSGNEQFF
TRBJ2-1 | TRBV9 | CASSVSGTYYNEQFF
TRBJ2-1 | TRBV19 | CASSHTSGRGYEQFF
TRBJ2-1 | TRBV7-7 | CASSPRPGTYNEQFF
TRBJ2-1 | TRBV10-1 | CASSEVAGTSRDEQFF
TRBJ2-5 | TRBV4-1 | CASSQDQVEAGGQETQYF
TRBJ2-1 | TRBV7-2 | CASSPNGRGVNEQFF
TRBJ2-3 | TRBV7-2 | CASSAGTSGGALDTQYF
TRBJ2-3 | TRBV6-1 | CAIIGRLVLGDTQYF